The clone carrying this T cell receptor (beta chain) showed up just once. What it binds is not known. PCR was performed using 60 Vbeta and 13 Jbeta primers. Original handling: Some 10 million shared chains were among the roughly 78 million unique TCR beta chains that a later analysis counted. The data were produced by immunoSEQ multiplex PCR, yet TCRdb's version contains in-frame clones alone and is incomplete. That table gives V, J and clone size, and the DNA gave D and trimming. Seen here are about 190,000 clones, 78% observed once, and the top ten hold 5% to 6%. Germline V gives CDR1 SGHAT, CDR2 FQNNGV. There are 15 residues in the CDR3. Trimming left V 5 bases short and J 5 bases short, with 13 bases between. This sample was included in a study of cytomegalovirus exposure and HLA in healthy donors. Whole-study findings and limits: The classifier reportedly diagnosed cytomegalovirus status with high sensitivity and specificity. Roughly even sequencing depth across donors was the assumption behind the presence/absence analyses. In an earlier analysis, productive rearrangement rates for most beta V segments clustered near 87% or 30%.

The chain links TRBV11-2 to TRBJ1-6; D possibly corresponds to TRBD1 (5 bases). This TCR was recovered from a woman in her twenties or thirties in good health and CMV-seropositive. The specimen was PBMCs. The DNA of the CDR3 is TGTGCCAGCAGCCCCGGACACCGTAATAATTCACCCCTCCACTTT. Protein: CASSPGHRNNSPLHF.